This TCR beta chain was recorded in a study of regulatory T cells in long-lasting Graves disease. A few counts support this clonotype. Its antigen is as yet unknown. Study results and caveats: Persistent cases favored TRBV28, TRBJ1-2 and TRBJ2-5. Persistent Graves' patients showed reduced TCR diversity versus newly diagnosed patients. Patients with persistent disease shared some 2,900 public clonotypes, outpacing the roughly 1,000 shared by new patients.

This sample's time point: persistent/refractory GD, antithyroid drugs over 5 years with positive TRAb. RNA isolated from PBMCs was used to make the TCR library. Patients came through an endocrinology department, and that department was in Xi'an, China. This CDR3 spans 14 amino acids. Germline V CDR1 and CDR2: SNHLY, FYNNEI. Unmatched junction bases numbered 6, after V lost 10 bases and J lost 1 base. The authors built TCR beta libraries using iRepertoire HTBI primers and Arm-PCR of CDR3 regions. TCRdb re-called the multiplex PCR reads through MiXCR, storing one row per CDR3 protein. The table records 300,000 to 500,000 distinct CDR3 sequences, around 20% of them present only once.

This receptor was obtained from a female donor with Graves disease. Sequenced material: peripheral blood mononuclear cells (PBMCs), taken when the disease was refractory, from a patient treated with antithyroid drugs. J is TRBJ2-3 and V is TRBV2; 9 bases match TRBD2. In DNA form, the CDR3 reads TGTGCCACCTCCCGACTAGCGGGCACAGATACGCAGTATTTT. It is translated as CATSRLAGTDTQYF.